The 22 T cell receptor beta chains listed next were all sequenced from one sample in a study of T cells in localized non-small cell lung cancer (dated by TCRdb to 2018 to 2021). Library creation used the immunoSEQ multiplex PCR assay. TCRdb's version of the immuneACCESS table is confined to in-frame rearrangements and falls short of the full clone set. An unresolved V gene accounts for under half of the shortfall where checked; the remainder is of unknown origin. This sample lists thousands of clones; under 30% were detected once. The ten largest account for 8% to 9.5% of the sample. Sequencing was performed on lung tumor tissue, taken before any cancer treatment. The source is a male donor aged 60 or older with stage II squamous cell lung carcinoma.

This clone is labeled medium-sized. V usage is TRBV6-8 and J usage is TRBJ1-1, with 8 bases fitting TRBD1. CDR3 size: 15 residues. Germline lookup yields CDR1 MNHGY and CDR2 SAAAGT. Trimming removed 6 bases from V and 2 bases from J; junction bases left unmatched: 8. The CDR3 loop is CASRSRGQANTEAFF. DNA for the CDR3: TGTGCCAGCAGGTCGAGGGGACAGGCTAACACTGAAGCTTTCTTT.

Comment on this clone: X shows a residue whose base was not read or is ambiguous. For the CDR3, the DNA is TGCGCCAGCAAACCYGACAGGGCCCAAGAGACCCAGTACTTC. Protein sequence: CASKXDRAQETQYF. The CDR3 as a whole reads CASKPDRAQETQYF. The genes are TRBV5-1 and TRBJ2-5; 7 nucleotides agree with TRBD1. The CDR3 contains 14 residues. Germline-derived CDR1 and CDR2 are SGHRS and YFSETQ. V lost 6 bases and J lost 1; bases outside the gene matches: 6.

This clone was picked up a small number of times. This sequence joins TRBV11-3 and TRBJ1-1, with D possibly being TRBD1 (6 bases). V was trimmed by 5 bases and J by 2 bases, leaving 12 bases between them. The CDR3 runs 14 residues. CDR1 is SGHNT, CDR2 YENEEA, per germline. The DNA for the CDR3 is TGTGCCAGCAGCACCCTACAGGGAAACACTGAAGCTTTCTTT. Residues: CASSTLQGNTEAFF.

In this sample, this clone is medium-sized. This rearrangement joins TRBV11-3 to TRBJ1-5; weak D call: TRBD1 (6 bases). V was shortened by 4 bases and J by 6 bases, with 16 bases between the two germline ends. The CDR3 is 15 amino acids. The germline V gene has CDR1 SGHNT and CDR2 YENEEA. DNA for the CDR3: TGTGCCAGCAGCTCGCGGACAGCAAAAGGTCAGCCCCAGCATTTT. This encodes CASSSRTAKGQPQHF. The full variable domain, with the rest looked up from reference TRBV11-3 and TRBJ1-5, is EAGVVQSPRYKIIEKKQPVAFWCNPISGHNTLYWYLQNLGQGPELLIRYENEEAVDDSQLPKDRFSAERLKGVDSTLKIQPAELGDSAVYLCASSSRTAKGQPQHFGDGTRLSIL.

This clone was observed a few times. The chain couples TRBV28 to TRBJ1-3; D perhaps matches TRBD1 (5 bases). From germline, CDR1 is MDHEN and CDR2 SYDVKM. The CDR3 is 15 residues long. V dropped 6 bases and J dropped 11 bases, with 23 bases sitting between them. The CDR3 DNA follows: TGTGCCAGCAGCCTCGTTCAGACTAGATCCAGGGCCATATATTTT. Its translation is CASSLVQTRSRAIYF.

The chain employs TRBV18 and TRBJ1-2, with TRBD1 matching over 9 bases. The CDR3 runs 13 residues. The junction had 4 bases not matched to a gene; V was cut back by 4 bases and J by 7 bases. Germline loops: CDR1 KGHSH, CDR2 LQKENI. CDR3 DNA sequence: TGTGCCAGCTCACAGGACAGGGGCGGTGGCTACACCTTC. Residues: CASSQDRGGGYTF.

The CDR3 sequence: CASSEARTGFYNEQFF. CDR3 sequence (DNA): TGTGCCAGCAGTGAAGCTCGAACCGGGTTCTACAATGAGCAGTTCTTC. The chain is built from TRBV6-1 and TRBJ2-1, with unresolved D. Trimming stripped 0 bases from V and 3 bases from J, with 12 bases between. This CDR3 comprises 16 residues. The germline V gene has CDR1 MNHNS and CDR2 SASEGT.

The chain links TRBV19 to TRBJ2-7, with a tentative D call TRBD2 (6 bases). Per the germline V gene, CDR1 is LNHDA and CDR2 is SQIVND (reference sequence). The CDR3 extends over 16 amino acids. Trimming removed 1 base from V and 0 bases from J, with 13 bases in between. CDR3 in DNA: TGTGCCAGTAGTATAGCAGGAGCGGGTAGCTCCTACGAGCAGTACTTC. Residues: CASSIAGAGSSYEQYF.

The chain has TRBV2 and TRBJ2-2, with D perhaps TRBD1 (6 bases). The CDR3 length is 16 residues. The V end lost 6 bases, the J end lost 1 base, and 15 bases lay between the germline ends. Germline V gene data show CDR1 as SNHLY and CDR2 as FYNNEI. CDR3 sequence reads: CASSPLQGRNTGELFF. As DNA, the CDR3 is TGTGCCAGCAGCCCGCTACAGGGACGGAACACCGGGGAGCTGTTTTTT.

This clone came up a few times. This chain links TRBV19 with TRBJ2-3; D unclear. V was shortened by 6 bases and J by 0 bases, with 16 bases between the two germline ends. The CDR3 runs 16 residues. Germline V gene lookup returns CDR1 LNHDA and CDR2 SQIVND (reference sequence). CDR3 sequence reads: CASSSVNSFSTDTQYF. The DNA for the CDR3 is TGTGCCAGTAGCTCCGTAAATTCCTTCAGCACAGATACGCAGTATTTT.

The chain joins TRBV19 to TRBJ2-5, with D hard to call. Trimming pared 3 bases from V and 3 bases from J, leaving 20 bases between. In germline, CDR1 is LNHDA, CDR2 SQIVND (reference sequence). CDR3 length: 17 residues. CDR3 sequence (DNA): TGTGCCAGTAGTATTTCCTACGGGTTCGGCCAGGAAGAGACCCAGTACTTC. Residues: CASSISYGFGQEETQYF.

This clone was found a few times. V gene TRBV6-8 combines with J gene TRBJ1-2; D not resolved. CDR1 is MNHGY and CDR2 is SAAAGT in the germline V gene. The CDR3 consists of 13 residues. The V gene lost 10 bases and the J gene lost 8 bases, with 20 bases spanning the gap. Written as DNA, the CDR3 is TGTGCCATCAGACTTTCAGGAGACGGGGGCTACACCTTC. This translates into CAIRLSGDGGYTF.

This clone is labeled as medium-sized. The junction does not match germline at one end; this may be a read error. This rearrangement joins TRBV11-3 to TRBJ1-2; the match to TRBD1 covers 9 bases. CDR1 and CDR2 (germline): SGHNT, YENEEA. The CDR3 runs to 14 residues. The CDR3 sequence is CASSLPGQGDNLSF. In nucleotides, the CDR3 is TGTGCCAGCAGCTTACCGGGACAGGGAGATAATCTATCCTTC.

By proportion, this clone is medium-sized. The CDR3 DNA follows: TGTGCCAGCAGTTGGGACAGAGCCTACGAGCAGTACTTC. Translation: CASSWDRAYEQYF. The chain carries TRBV9 and TRBJ2-7; 7 bases fit TRBD1. Losses at the gene ends were 5 bases for V and 2 bases for J; bases not matched to a gene: 4. Germline values: CDR1 SGDLS, CDR2 YYNGEE. The CDR3 length is 13 residues.

This rearrangement joins TRBV7-1 to TRBJ2-3; D is possibly TRBD1 (5 bases). TRBV7-1 qualifies as an ORF whose function is uncertain. The ends were cut back, 4 bases at V and 2 bases at J, with 7 bases in the middle. The CDR3 sequence is 13 residues long. The CDR3 is CASSFGHTDTQYF. The CDR3 nucleotides read TGTGCCAGCAGCTTTGGACACACAGATACGCAGTATTTT.

This clone appeared a few times. This sequence joins TRBV18 and TRBJ1-2; D is perhaps TRBD1 (6 bases). From germline, CDR1 is KGHSH and CDR2 LQKENI. V was shortened by 2 bases and J by 5 bases, with 15 bases between the two germline ends. The CDR3 covers 15 residues. Here the CDR3 DNA reads TGTGCCAGCTCACCAGTGGGGGGCGTTGGTTATGGCTACACCTTC. Translated: CASSPVGGVGYGYTF.

The CDR3 region has the DNA TGTGCCAGCAGCCGGCCGTTAGCGGGAGGGGAGACCCAGTACTTC. It codes for CASSRPLAGGETQYF. The chain couples TRBV11-3 to TRBJ2-5; 11 bases fit TRBD2. This CDR3 is built from 15 residues. CDR1 SGHNT and CDR2 YENEEA come from the germline V gene. V dropped 5 bases and J dropped 5; count of bases not matched to a gene: 7.

The chain links TRBV9 to TRBJ2-3; D unclear. The CDR3 is 17 residues long. Trimming removed 0 bases at V and 6 bases at J, with 20 bases between. CDR1 and CDR2 (germline): SGDLS, YYNGEE. The CDR3 region has the DNA TGTGCCAGCAGCGTAGAACGAAATACGGCAGGTGGCGATACGCAGTATTTT. Protein: CASSVERNTAGGDTQYF.

The chain employs TRBV5-1 and TRBJ2-1, with TRBD1 as a possible D gene (6 bases). Between the trimmed V and J ends, which lost 1 base and 2 bases, there was a span of 13 bases. CDR1 and CDR2 from the germline V gene are SGHRS and YFSETQ. The CDR3 is 16 residues long. The CDR3 protein is CASSLIGGTTYNEQFF. The DNA of the CDR3 is TGCGCCAGCAGCTTGATTGGGGGCACTACCTACAATGAGCAGTTCTTC.

The chain carries TRBV18 and TRBJ2-7; TRBD2 agrees at 11 bases. This CDR3 is built from 15 residues. Germline CDR1 reads KGHSH; CDR2 reads LQKENI. The V segment lost 6 bases and the J segment 1 base; nucleotides outside the gene matches: 5. The CDR3: CASSQTSGTSYEQYF. CDR3 nucleotides: TGTGCCAGCTCGCAGACTAGCGGGACGTCCTACGAGCAGTACTTC.

In its sample, this clone ranks as large (0.1 to 1%). The chain employs TRBV6-8 and TRBJ1-2; a possible D gene is TRBD1 (5 bases). V was clipped by 8 bases and J by 2 bases, with 12 bases between them. CDR3 length equals 13 residues. The V gene's germline CDR1 is MNHGY and CDR2 SAAAGT. The CDR3 region has the DNA TGTGCCAGCTCGCGGGGCGGGAACTATGGCTACACCTTC. Protein sequence: CASSRGGNYGYTF.

The chain has TRBV4-1 and TRBJ2-4; 9 nucleotides align to TRBD1. This CDR3 region has 18 residues. Trimming removed 1 base from V and 2 bases from J; junction bases left unmatched: 9. The germline V gene has CDR1 MGHRA and CDR2 YSYEKL. The CDR3 region is CASSQVLEDRGTKNIQYF. The CDR3 DNA reads TGCGCCAGCAGCCAAGTTTTGGAAGACAGGGGGACCAAAAACATTCAGTACTTC.